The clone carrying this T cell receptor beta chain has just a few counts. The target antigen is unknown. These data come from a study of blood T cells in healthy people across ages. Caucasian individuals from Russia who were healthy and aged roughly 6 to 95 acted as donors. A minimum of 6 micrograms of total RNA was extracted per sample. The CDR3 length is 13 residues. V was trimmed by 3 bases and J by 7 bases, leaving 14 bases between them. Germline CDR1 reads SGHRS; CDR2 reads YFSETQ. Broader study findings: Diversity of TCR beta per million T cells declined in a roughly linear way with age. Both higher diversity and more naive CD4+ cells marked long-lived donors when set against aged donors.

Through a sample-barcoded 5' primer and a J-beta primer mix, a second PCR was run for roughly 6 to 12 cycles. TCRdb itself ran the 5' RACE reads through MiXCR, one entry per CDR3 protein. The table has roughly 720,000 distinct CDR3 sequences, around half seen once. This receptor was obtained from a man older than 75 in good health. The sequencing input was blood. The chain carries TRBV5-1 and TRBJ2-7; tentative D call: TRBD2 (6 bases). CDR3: CASSSGGTPEQYF. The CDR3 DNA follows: TGCGCCAGCAGCTCTGGTGGGACTCCTGAGCAGTACTTC.